The 18 T cell receptor beta chains reported below all come from one sample, sequenced in a study of cytomegalovirus exposure and HLA in healthy donors. PCR employed 60 Vbeta and 13 Jbeta primers. Sequenced by immunoSEQ multiplex PCR; TCRdb stores in-frame clones only, minus some. The repertoire has approximately 110,000 clones, around 73% of them found once; the top ten carry roughly 1.3%. Sequenced input: PBMCs. Source of these receptors: a man aged 25-40 years in good health and CMV-seronegative.

The V gene is TRBV19, the J gene TRBJ1-3, with 7 nucleotides matching TRBD1. V shed 3 bases and J 4 bases; nucleotides not matched to a gene: 9. CDR1 LNHDA and CDR2 SQIVND come from the germline V gene (reference sequence). CDR3 length: 16 amino acids. Here the CDR3 reads CASSMSDRAGGNTIYF. The CDR3 bases are TGTGCCAGTAGTATGAGCGACAGGGCAGGCGGAAACACCATATATTTT.

This clone turned up a few times. One end of the junction does not line up with germline, which may come from a read error. This rearrangement joins TRBV6-1 to TRBJ2-2; D is uncertain. CDR1 is MNHNS, CDR2 SASEGT, per germline. This CDR3 comprises 13 residues. This chain's CDR3 is CASREGSSGELFF. The CDR3 region has the DNA TGTGCCAGCAGGGAAGGGTCCAGCGGGGAGCTGTTTTTT.

The chain employs TRBV2 and TRBJ1-2; D call uncertain. V gave up 4 bases and J gave up 4 bases, with 13 bases separating them. The germline gives CDR1 SNHLY, CDR2 FYNNEI. This CDR3 contains 14 residues. CDR3 loop: CASSVTTSIYGYTF. In DNA, the CDR3 is TGTGCCAGCAGTGTAACGACAAGCATCTATGGCTACACCTTC.

The chain recombines TRBV5-1 with TRBJ2-2; possibly TRBD2 for D (6 bases). V was cut by 1 base and J by 1 base, with 11 bases left in between. This CDR3 region has 16 residues. Germline V gene lookup returns CDR1 SGHRS and CDR2 YFSETQ. CDR3 sequence: CASSLSSGLNTGELFF. In DNA form, the CDR3 reads TGCGCCAGCAGCTTGTCGTCGGGACTGAACACCGGGGAGCTGTTTTTT. Supplemented by reference TRBV5-1 and TRBJ2-2, the full variable domain reads KAGVTQTPRYLIKTRGQQVTLSCSPISGHRSVSWYQQTPGQGLQFLFEYFSETQRNKGNFPGRFSGRQFSNSRSEMNVSTLELGDSALYLCASSLSSGLNTGELFFGEGSRLTVL.

This clone was found once. J is TRBJ1-5 and V is TRBV6-1; 9 bases map to TRBD1. The CDR3 has 15 residues. The ends lost 6 bases at V and 3 bases at J; junction bases unmatched: 6. Germline V gene sequence: CDR1 MNHNS, CDR2 SASEGT. The CDR3 coding sequence is TGTGCCAGCAGAGAGACAGGGGGTTACAATCAGCCCCAGCATTTT. Protein product: CASRETGGYNQPQHF.

The chain has TRBV11-2 and TRBJ2-1; a weak D match, TRBD1 (5 bases). V was cut by 0 bases and J by 2 bases, with 17 bases left in between. There are 18 residues in the CDR3. Germline V gene data show CDR1 as SGHAT and CDR2 as FQNNGV. The DNA for the CDR3 is TGTGCCAGCAGCTTAGATGCTTGGCAGGGCGACCCCTACAATGAGCAGTTCTTC. It specifies CASSLDAWQGDPYNEQFF.

The chain couples TRBV2 to TRBJ2-7; maybe TRBD1 (5 bases). Trimming took off 6 bases at V and 5 bases at J, with 11 bases between the two ends. The germline CDR1 and CDR2 sequences are SNHLY and FYNNEI. The CDR3 length is 12 residues. CDR3 sequence (DNA): TGTGCCAGCAGAGGCAGGGCACACGAGCAGTACTTC. This gives the protein CASRGRAHEQYF. Full variable domain (outside the CDR3, taken from reference TRBV2 and TRBJ2-7): EPEVTQTPSHQVTQMGQEVILRCVPISNHLYFYWYRQILGQKVEFLVSFYNNEISEKSEIFDDQFSVERPDGSNFTLKIRSTKLEDSAMYFCASRGRAHEQYFGPGTRLTVT.

This chain joins TRBV5-4 and TRBJ2-7; TRBD2 is a possible D gene (5 bases). The CDR3 has 16 residues. Germline loops: CDR1 SGHNT, CDR2 YYREEE (reference sequence). Trimming removed 0 bases at V and 0 bases at J, with 13 bases between. This CDR3 reads CASSLVEERSSYEQYF. CDR3 nucleotides: TGTGCCAGCAGCTTGGTGGAGGAGCGGAGCTCCTACGAGCAGTACTTC. Together with reference TRBV5-4 and TRBJ2-7, the CDR3 gives the full variable domain: ETGVTQSPTHLIKTRGQQVTLRCSSQSGHNTVSWYQQALGQGPQFIFQYYREEENGRGNFPPRFSGLQFPNYSSELNVNALELDDSALYLCASSLVEERSSYEQYFGPGTRLTVT.

The V call is TRBV5-1, the J call TRBJ1-3; no reliable D call. The V gene's germline CDR1 is SGHRS and CDR2 YFSETQ. Trimming took off 0 bases at V and 0 bases at J, with 7 bases between the two ends. This CDR3 contains 15 residues. The CDR3 region is CASSLDGSSGNTIYF. The CDR3 coding sequence is TGCGCCAGCAGCTTGGACGGTAGCTCTGGAAACACCATATATTTT.

The chain couples TRBV19 to TRBJ2-6; D is uncertain. Germline CDR1 LNHDA, CDR2 SQIVND (reference sequence). V was clipped by 3 bases and J by 4 bases, with 10 bases between them. This CDR3 has 15 residues. The CDR3 nucleotides are TGTGCCAGTAGTATTATCTCTCTGGGGGCCAACGTCCTGACTTTC. Protein: CASSIISLGANVLTF.

The chain uses TRBV6-6 and TRBJ2-7, with D perhaps TRBD1 (5 bases). Trimming left V 2 bases short and J 6 bases short, with 11 bases between. CDR3 length: 13 residues. Germline loops: CDR1 MNHNY, CDR2 SVGAGI (reference sequence). CDR3 sequence reads: CASSYIETAEQYF. In DNA form, the CDR3 reads TGTGCCAGCAGTTACATAGAGACAGCCGAGCAGTACTTC.

The CDR3 here is CASSIQGFYEQYF. CDR3 DNA sequence: TGTGCCAGTAGTATACAGGGATTCTACGAGCAGTACTTC. The chain recombines TRBV19 with TRBJ2-7; D perhaps matches TRBD1 (5 bases). The V and J ends lost 2 bases and 3 bases respectively, with 8 bases between them. CDR1 and CDR2 (germline): LNHDA, SQIVND (reference sequence). CDR3 length: 13 residues.

Notes on this clone: At the DNA level, this CDR3 is encoded by other sequences in the same sample as well. V usage is TRBV5-1 and J usage is TRBJ2-2, with TRBD1 matching over 8 bases. Germline assignment: CDR1 SGHRS and CDR2 YFSETQ. This CDR3 is built from 15 residues. The ends lost 2 bases at V and 1 base at J; junction bases unmatched: 1. This chain's CDR3 is CASSFGTGNTGELFF. The CDR3 DNA reads TGCGCCAGCAGCTTTGGGACAGGGAACACCGGGGAGCTGTTTTTT.

The gene calls are TRBV14 and TRBJ2-7, with 11 bases that match TRBD1. Germline V gives CDR1 SGHDN, CDR2 FVKESK. The CDR3 runs 14 residues. Germline trimming cut 6 bases from V and 3 bases from J; bases unmatched to any gene: 4. CDR3 in DNA: TGTGCCAGCAGACCCGGGACAGGGGGCTACGAGCAGTACTTC. Residues: CASRPGTGGYEQYF.

The chain combines TRBV9 with TRBJ1-1, with D possibly matching TRBD1 (6 bases). This CDR3 is 14 amino acids long. V lost 4 bases, J lost 7 bases, and 17 bases lay in between. Germline V lookup: CDR1 SGDLS, CDR2 YYNGEE. CDR3 residues: CASSPGQFRGEAFF. The CDR3 coding sequence is TGTGCCAGCAGCCCCGGACAGTTTCGAGGTGAAGCTTTCTTT.

The genes are TRBV9 and TRBJ2-7; the match to TRBD2 covers 7 bases. This CDR3 spans 15 amino acids. J lost 1 base, V lost 0 bases, and 4 bases had no gene match. Per germline, CDR1 SGDLS and CDR2 YYNGEE. The CDR3 reads CASSVGDYLSYEQYF. In nucleotides, the CDR3 is TGTGCCAGCAGCGTAGGGGACTACCTATCCTACGAGCAGTACTTC.

CDR3 region: CASRTDSRGEKLFF. CDR3 DNA: TGTGCCAGCAGAACCGACTCGCGCGGGGAAAAACTGTTTTTT. This chain links TRBV6-5 with TRBJ1-4; D is ambiguous. The V and J ends lost 6 bases and 8 bases respectively, with 16 bases between them. Germline V CDR1 and CDR2: MNHEY, SVGAGI. The CDR3 extends over 14 amino acids.

The chain links TRBV11-2 to TRBJ2-7; 9 nucleotides match TRBD2. V lost 6 bases and J lost 3; bases outside the gene matches: 18. CDR3 length: 18 residues. CDR1 is SGHAT and CDR2 is FQNNGV in the germline V gene. The CDR3 nucleotides read TGTGCCAGCAGGTTCCGTCGTGGGGGCGGGGGGGGAAGCTACGAGCAGTACTTC. Translating gives CASRFRRGGGGGSYEQYF. The full variable domain, completed using reference TRBV11-2 and TRBJ2-7, is EAGVAQSPRYKIIEKRQSVAFWCNPISGHATLYWYQQILGQGPKLLIQFQNNGVVDDSQLPKDRFSAERLKGVDSTLKIQPAKLEDSAVYLCASRFRRGGGGGSYEQYFGPGTRLTVT.